The 20 T cell receptor beta chains below all came from one sample that was sequenced in a study of blood T cell repertoires in COVID-19. Measured with immunoSEQ multiplex PCR; TCRdb has only the in-frame clones, and not every one. The sample holds around 250,000 clones, 86% seen once. The sequenced sample consisted of peripheral blood. The source of these receptors is a man aged 25-45 years who had recovered from COVID-19.

J is TRBJ2-7 and V is TRBV5-1, with 9 bases identical to TRBD1. The CDR3 runs to 16 residues. Germline V gene sequence: CDR1 SGHRS, CDR2 YFSETQ. After removal of 0 bases from V and 5 bases from J, the junction contained 9 bases not matched to a gene. The CDR3 DNA sequence: TGCGCCAGCAGCTTGGCCGGACAGGGGTTCTTCCACGAGCAGTACTTC. It encodes CASSLAGQGFFHEQYF.

The V and J genes are TRBV10-3 and TRBJ1-2; D uncertain. This CDR3 spans 12 amino acids. The germline gives CDR1 ENHRY, CDR2 SYGVKD. The V end was cut by 5 bases, the J end by 4 bases, with 8 bases between. Here the CDR3 DNA reads TGTGCCATCAGTAACACCACCTATGGCTACACCTTC. This encodes CAISNTTYGYTF.

As concerns this clone: Mismatch with germline at one junction end may stem from a read error. V gene TRBV3-1 (or the pseudogene TRBV3-2) combines with J gene TRBJ2-6, with TRBD2 as a possible D gene (6 bases). This CDR3 spans 12 amino acids. Germline V gene data show CDR1 as LGHDT and CDR2 as YNNKEL (reference sequence). CDR3 loop: CASLSGGNVLTF. CDR3 coding DNA: TGTGCCAGCCTGTCCGGGGGCAACGTCCTGACTTTC.

The chain uses TRBV6-5 and TRBJ1-5, with D perhaps matching TRBD1 (5 bases). The germline V and J ends were trimmed by 9 bases and 2 bases, with 14 bases remaining between them. CDR1 is MNHEY and CDR2 is SVGAGI in the germline V gene. This CDR3 spans 14 amino acids. CDR3 sequence: CASLWRGGNQPQHF. The CDR3 region has the DNA TGTGCCAGTCTTTGGAGGGGAGGCAATCAGCCCCAGCATTTT.

V usage is TRBV4-1 and J usage is TRBJ2-5; TRBD2 matches 9 bases. The CDR3 consists of 16 residues. The germline CDR1 and CDR2 sequences are MGHRA and YSYEKL. The trim removed 1 base at V and 4 bases at J, leaving 7 bases unmatched. The CDR3 DNA reads TGCGCCAGCAGCCAAGCTGGCGGGGGGGGCGGAGAGACCCAGTACTTC. Translation: CASSQAGGGGGETQYF.

This sequence joins TRBV27 and TRBJ1-1; tentative D call: TRBD1 (5 bases). CDR3 length: 14 residues. Trimming left V 4 bases short and J 2 bases short, with 11 bases between. Looked up from germline, CDR1 is MNHEY and CDR2 is SMNVEV (reference sequence). CDR3 amino acids: CASSYGGINTEAFF. For the CDR3, the DNA is TGTGCCAGCAGTTACGGGGGGATTAACACTGAAGCTTTCTTT.

The CDR3 spells CASSQARADTQYF. The CDR3 region has the DNA TGTGCCAGCAGCCAAGCGAGGGCGGATACGCAGTATTTT. The chain employs TRBV4-2 and TRBJ2-3; possibly TRBD2 for D (5 bases). CDR1 LGHNA and CDR2 YNFKEQ come from the germline V gene. The CDR3 is made up of 13 amino acids. The germline V and J ends were trimmed by 1 base and 6 bases, with 8 bases remaining between them.

The genes are TRBV15 and TRBJ1-2; 9 nucleotides align to TRBD1. Germline CDR1 and CDR2: LNHNV and YYDKDF (reference sequence). The CDR3 loop spans 16 amino acids. V was pared by 0 bases and J by 6 bases, with 8 bases of the junction left unmatched. In DNA, the CDR3 is TGTGCCACCAGCAGAGATCCCTACAGGGGGCGGGATGGCTACACCTTC. Translated, it gives CATSRDPYRGRDGYTF.

V usage is TRBV5-6 and J usage is TRBJ1-2; D unresolved. V dropped 3 bases and J dropped 6 bases, with 18 bases sitting between them. Germline CDR1 reads SGHDT; CDR2 reads YYEEEE. This CDR3 contains 15 residues. CDR3 coding DNA: TGTGCCAGCAGCTCTCCCACCCAGGAGGATCATGGCTACACCTTC. Encoded protein: CASSSPTQEDHGYTF.

The sample holds many counts of this clone. The V gene is TRBV30, the J gene TRBJ1-5; TRBD1 is a possible D gene (5 bases). This CDR3 is 14 amino acids long. Trimming shortened V by 1 base and J by 4 bases, and 11 bases separated the two germline ends. The germline CDR1 and CDR2 sequences are GTSNPN and SVGIG (reference sequence). The CDR3 sequence is CAWSEGLANQPQHF. The CDR3 nucleotides are TGTGCCTGGAGTGAGGGACTTGCAAATCAGCCCCAGCATTTT.

V is TRBV5-1 and J is TRBJ2-7, with 8 bases lining up with TRBD1. The germline V gene encodes CDR1 SGHRS and CDR2 YFSETQ. This CDR3 is built from 15 residues. J was trimmed by 2 bases and V by 0 bases; bases with no gene match: 4. In DNA, the CDR3 is TGCGCCAGCAGCTTGGTGACAGGGGTGCCCTACGAGCAGTACTTC. Its protein product is CASSLVTGVPYEQYF. The whole variable domain, filled in from reference TRBV5-1 and TRBJ2-7, reads KAGVTQTPRYLIKTRGQQVTLSCSPISGHRSVSWYQQTPGQGLQFLFEYFSETQRNKGNFPGRFSGRQFSNSRSEMNVSTLELGDSALYLCASSLVTGVPYEQYFGPGTRLTVT.

This clone has just a few counts. V gene TRBV19 combines with J gene TRBJ2-2; D is unclear. The CDR3 has 14 residues. Trimming removed 7 bases at V and 4 bases at J, with 13 bases between. Germline CDR1 and CDR2: LNHDA and SQIVND (reference sequence). The CDR3 spells CASIGAHGTGELFF. The CDR3 coding sequence is TGTGCCAGTATCGGAGCCCATGGCACCGGGGAGCTGTTTTTT.

The CDR3 is CASGTGPNTEAFF. The CDR3 DNA reads TGTGCCAGCGGGACAGGGCCAAACACTGAAGCTTTCTTT. The V gene is TRBV19, the J gene TRBJ1-1; 9 positions match TRBD1. CDR3 length equals 13 residues. V shed 9 bases and J 2 bases; nucleotides not matched to a gene: 4. Germline values: CDR1 LNHDA, CDR2 SQIVND (reference sequence).

This chain connects TRBV5-1 to TRBJ1-1, with 8 positions matching TRBD1. This CDR3 is built from 14 residues. J lost 5 bases, V lost 3 bases, and 6 bases had no gene match. Germline V gene sequence: CDR1 SGHRS, CDR2 YFSETQ. The CDR3 loop is CASSWGQAGTEAFF. In nucleotides, the CDR3 is TGCGCCAGCAGCTGGGGACAGGCAGGGACTGAAGCTTTCTTT.

V usage is TRBV7-2 and J usage is TRBJ2-7, with unresolved D. V was clipped by 6 bases and J by 6 bases, with 9 bases between them. Germline loops: CDR1 SGHTA, CDR2 FQGNSA. CDR3 length: 11 amino acids. Written as DNA, the CDR3 is TGTGCCAGCAGGAATGAGATCGAGCAGTACTTC. As protein: CASRNEIEQYF.

V is TRBV19 and J is TRBJ2-3, with D maybe TRBD1 (7 bases). V lost 7 bases to trimming and J lost 4 bases, with 24 bases between them. Germline CDR1 LNHDA, CDR2 SQIVND (reference sequence). The length of the CDR3 is 17 residues. Written as DNA, the CDR3 is TGTGCCAGTACTACCCCACGGCAGGGGGGCATCGCAGATACGCAGTATTTT. As protein: CASTTPRQGGIADTQYF.

V and J are TRBV11-2 and TRBJ2-7; perhaps TRBD2 as D (5 bases). This CDR3 has 14 residues. Per germline, CDR1 SGHAT and CDR2 FQNNGV. Trimming removed 1 base from V and 8 bases from J, with 15 bases in between. The CDR3 region is CASSLASGVVQQYF. CDR3 in DNA: TGTGCCAGCAGCTTAGCTTCCGGGGTCGTCCAGCAGTACTTC. Combining the CDR3 with reference TRBV11-2 and TRBJ2-7 gives the whole variable domain EAGVAQSPRYKIIEKRQSVAFWCNPISGHATLYWYQQILGQGPKLLIQFQNNGVVDDSQLPKDRFSAERLKGVDSTLKIQPAKLEDSAVYLCASSLASGVVQQYFGPGTRLTVT.

This sequence joins TRBV10-1 and TRBJ2-2, with TRBD1 matching over 7 bases. Germline loops: CDR1 WNHNN, CDR2 SYGVQD (reference sequence). The CDR3 is 15 residues long. With 4 bases clipped from V and 6 bases from J, the junction kept 8 bases outside the gene matches. CDR3 sequence: CASSVSEGAAGELFF. In nucleotides, the CDR3 is TGCGCCAGCAGTGTTAGCGAGGGGGCCGCCGGGGAGCTGTTTTTT.

The chain has TRBV5-1 and TRBJ1-3; 7 bases agree with TRBD1. V lost 3 bases and J lost 2; bases outside the gene matches: 8. The CDR3 has 16 amino acids. Germline V gene lookup returns CDR1 SGHRS and CDR2 YFSETQ. CDR3 protein: CASSWGTDDPGNTIYF. The CDR3 bases are TGCGCCAGCAGCTGGGGGACAGATGACCCTGGAAACACCATATATTTT.

V and J are TRBV7-9 and TRBJ2-1, with a weak D call TRBD1 (5 bases). Germline CDR1 reads SEHNR; CDR2 reads FQNEAQ (reference sequence). The CDR3 is made up of 15 amino acids. V shed 2 bases and J shed 4 bases, with 12 bases lying between them. CDR3 protein: CASSLRGNPYNEQFF. The CDR3 bases are TGTGCCAGCAGCTTAAGGGGTAACCCTTACAATGAGCAGTTCTTC.